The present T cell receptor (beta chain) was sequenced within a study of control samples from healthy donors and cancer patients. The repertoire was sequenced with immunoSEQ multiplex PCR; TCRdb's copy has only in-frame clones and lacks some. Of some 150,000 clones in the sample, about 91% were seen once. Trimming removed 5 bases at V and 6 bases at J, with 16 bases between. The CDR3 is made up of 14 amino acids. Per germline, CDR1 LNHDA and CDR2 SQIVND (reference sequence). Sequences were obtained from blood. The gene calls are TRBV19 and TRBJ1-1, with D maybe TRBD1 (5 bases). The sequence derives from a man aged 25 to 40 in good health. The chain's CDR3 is CASSWRQIHPEAFF. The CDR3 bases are TGTGCCAGTAGTTGGCGACAGATCCACCCTGAAGCTTTCTTT.